This T cell receptor (beta chain) was captured by sequencing in a study of T-cell reconstitution after alpha-beta-depleted transplantation in children. Preparation of the TCRbeta library was carried out with unique molecular identifiers. TCRdb itself ran the PCR reads through MiXCR, one entry per CDR3 protein. The repertoire has hundreds of thousands of distinct CDR3 sequences, less than 15% of them found once; the top ten carry over 3.5%. Germline values: CDR1 KGHSH, CDR2 LQKENI. Trimming at V came to 3 bases and at J to 4 bases, leaving 6 bases not matched to a gene. CDR3 length: 16 amino acids. Source: PBMCs, taken from the stem cell graft. This chain links TRBV18 with TRBJ1-3; 10 nucleotides match TRBD1. The receptor was derived from a human donor who donated a stem cell graft to a child with Fanconi anemia. The CDR3 loop reads CASSPGQGRSGNTIYF. The DNA for the CDR3 is TGTGCCAGCTCACCGGGACAGGGGCGCTCAGGAAACACCATATATTTT.